This T cell receptor (beta chain) came from a study of response to subunit inactivated influenza vaccine. This clonotype was detected only a few times. What it recognizes is unknown. General study points: Authors suggested each seasonal flu vaccination may recruit only limited numbers of new T cells.

V was pared by 2 bases and J by 4 bases, with 7 bases between. The germline V gene has CDR1 SGHTA and CDR2 FQGNSA. This CDR3 comprises 13 residues. One entry per CDR3 protein results from TCRdb running MiXCR on the RT-PCR reads. The top ten clones hold over 8.5% of a sample with almost 600,000 distinct CDR3 sequences, less than 15% of them seen once. The sample in question was PBMCs from blood, obtained roughly 12 days after vaccination. This clonotype was sampled from a man aged 50 to 60 who received an inactivated influenza vaccine. The J gene is TRBJ2-3, the V gene TRBV7-2; D is uncertain. The chain's CDR3 is CASSLPVPDTQYF. The CDR3, as DNA: TGTGCCAGCAGCTTACCCGTCCCAGATACGCAGTATTTT.